This TCR beta chain was identified during a study of blood T cell repertoires in COVID-19. Germline-derived CDR1 and CDR2 are SGHRS and YFSETQ. V gave up 5 bases and J gave up 5 bases; unmatched junction bases: 11. The CDR3 consists of 15 residues. Measured with immunoSEQ multiplex PCR; TCRdb has only the in-frame clones, and not every one. The repertoire holds tens of thousands of clones, with just under 90% as singletons. The TCR sequence derives from a man in his forties or fifties with COVID-19, enrolled during active disease. Sequenced sample: peripheral blood. The rearrangement links TRBV5-1 to TRBJ2-5, with TRBD1 matching 8 bases. As DNA, the CDR3 is TGCGCCAGCAGGCAGATGGCAGGGGGCGGCGAGACCCAGTACTTC. This codes for CASRQMAGGGETQYF.